This TCR beta chain was identified in a study of regulatory T cells in long-lasting Graves disease. Study background: Persistent Graves' disease meant over 5 years of antithyroid drugs with positive TSH receptor antibodies. Whole-study findings and limits: The sample size was small, and this may have reduced accuracy. Persistent disease was associated with favored TRBV28 usage and with favored use of TRBJ1-2 and TRBJ2-5.

Points on this clonotype: Its antigen is undetermined.

Combining iRepertoire HTBI primers with Arm-PCR of CDR3 regions, the authors built TCR beta libraries. A single record per CDR3 protein comes from TCRdb applying MiXCR to the multiplex PCR reads. The sample has over 650,000 distinct CDR3 sequences, about 32% seen once. Described time point: persistent/refractory GD, antithyroid drugs over 5 years with positive TRAb. The TCR library used RNA extracted from PBMCs. V shed 7 bases, J shed 1 base, and the junction held 5 bases outside the gene matches. Germline assignment: CDR1 DFQATT and CDR2 SNEGSKA (reference sequence). The CDR3 has 13 amino acids. This specimen was peripheral blood mononuclear cells (PBMCs), taken when the disease was refractory, from a patient treated with antithyroid drugs. V is TRBV20-1 and J is TRBJ1-1; 8 nucleotides line up with TRBD1. The sequence was collected from a female donor with Graves disease. CDR3 nucleotide sequence: TGCAGTGTTTCGGGACAGGCGAACACTGAAGCTTTCTTT. Translated, it gives CSVSGQANTEAFF.